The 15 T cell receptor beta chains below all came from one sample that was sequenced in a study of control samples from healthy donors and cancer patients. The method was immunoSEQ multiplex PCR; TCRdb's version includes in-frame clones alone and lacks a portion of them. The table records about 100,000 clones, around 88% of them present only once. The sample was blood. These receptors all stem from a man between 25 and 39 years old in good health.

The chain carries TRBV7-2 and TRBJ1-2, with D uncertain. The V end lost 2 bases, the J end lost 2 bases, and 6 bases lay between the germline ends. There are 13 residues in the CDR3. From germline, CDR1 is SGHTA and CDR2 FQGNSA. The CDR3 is CASSLLGNYGYTF. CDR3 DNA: TGTGCCAGCAGCTTACTGGGGAACTATGGCTACACCTTC.

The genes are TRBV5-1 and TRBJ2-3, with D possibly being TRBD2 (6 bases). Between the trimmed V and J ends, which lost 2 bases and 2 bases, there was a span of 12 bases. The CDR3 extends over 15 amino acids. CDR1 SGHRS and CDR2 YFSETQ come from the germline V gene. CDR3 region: CASSFSSASTDTQYF. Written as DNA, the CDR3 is TGCGCCAGCAGCTTTTCTAGCGCCTCCACAGATACGCAGTATTTT.

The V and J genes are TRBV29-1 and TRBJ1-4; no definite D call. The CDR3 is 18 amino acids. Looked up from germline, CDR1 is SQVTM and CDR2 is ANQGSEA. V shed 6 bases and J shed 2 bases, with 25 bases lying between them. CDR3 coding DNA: TGCAGCGTCCCCTTCGTCCGGACCCTGGATCCCACTAATGAAAAACTGTTTTTT. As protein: CSVPFVRTLDPTNEKLFF.

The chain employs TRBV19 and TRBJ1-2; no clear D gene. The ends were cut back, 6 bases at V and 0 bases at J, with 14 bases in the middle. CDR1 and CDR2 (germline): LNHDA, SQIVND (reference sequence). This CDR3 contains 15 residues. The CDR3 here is CASSESLLSNYGYTF. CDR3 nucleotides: TGTGCCAGTAGCGAATCCCTGCTTTCTAACTATGGCTACACCTTC.

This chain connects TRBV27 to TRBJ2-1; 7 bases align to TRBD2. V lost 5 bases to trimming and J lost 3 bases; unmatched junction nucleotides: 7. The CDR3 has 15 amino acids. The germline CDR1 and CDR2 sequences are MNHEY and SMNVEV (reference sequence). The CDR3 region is CASSQGEGLYNEQFF. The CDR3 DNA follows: TGTGCCAGCAGTCAAGGGGAGGGCCTCTACAATGAGCAGTTCTTC.

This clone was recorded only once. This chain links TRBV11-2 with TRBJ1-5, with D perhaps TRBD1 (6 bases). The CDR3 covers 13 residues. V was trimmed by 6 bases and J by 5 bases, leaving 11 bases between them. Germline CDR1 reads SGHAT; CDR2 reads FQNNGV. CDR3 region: CASSTGLDQPQHF. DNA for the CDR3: TGTGCCAGCAGTACAGGGCTCGATCAGCCCCAGCATTTT.

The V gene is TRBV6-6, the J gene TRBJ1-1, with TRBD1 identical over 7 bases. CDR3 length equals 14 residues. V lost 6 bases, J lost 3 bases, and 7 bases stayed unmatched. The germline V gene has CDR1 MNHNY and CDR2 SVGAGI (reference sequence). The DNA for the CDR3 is TGTGCCAGCAGATTACAGGGGTCGTACACTGAAGCTTTCTTT. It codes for CASRLQGSYTEAFF.

CDR3 residues: CASTVGGLTGTDTQYF. DNA for the CDR3: TGTGCCAGCACCGTGGGGGGGCTCACAGGCACAGATACGCAGTATTTT. The chain links TRBV28 to TRBJ2-3; TRBD2 is a possible D gene (7 bases). Trimming stripped 7 bases from V and 1 base from J, with 18 bases between. In germline, CDR1 is MDHEN, CDR2 SYDVKM. The CDR3 contains 16 residues.

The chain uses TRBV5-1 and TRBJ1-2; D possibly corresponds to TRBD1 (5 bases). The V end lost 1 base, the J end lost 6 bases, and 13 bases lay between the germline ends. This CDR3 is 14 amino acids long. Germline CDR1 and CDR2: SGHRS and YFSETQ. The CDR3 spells CASSLPGKSDGYTF. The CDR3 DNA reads TGCGCCAGCAGCTTGCCAGGGAAGTCGGATGGCTACACCTTC.

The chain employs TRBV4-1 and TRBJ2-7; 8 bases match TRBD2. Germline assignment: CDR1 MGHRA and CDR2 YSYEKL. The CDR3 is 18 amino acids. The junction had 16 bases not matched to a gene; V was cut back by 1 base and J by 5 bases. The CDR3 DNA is TGCGCCAGCAGCCAAGGTCCAGCGGGAGTATATGGGCGGGACGAGCAGTACTTC. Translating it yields CASSQGPAGVYGRDEQYF.

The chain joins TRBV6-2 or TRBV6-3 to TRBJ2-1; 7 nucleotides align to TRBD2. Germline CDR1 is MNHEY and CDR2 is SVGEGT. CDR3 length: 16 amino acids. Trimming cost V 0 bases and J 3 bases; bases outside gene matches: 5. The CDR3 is CASSYSGGTIYNEQFF. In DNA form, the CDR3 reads TGTGCCAGCAGTTACTCCGGGGGGACCATCTACAATGAGCAGTTCTTC.

The CDR3 reads CASSTGDLPPQHF. DNA for the CDR3: TGTGCCAGCAGCACAGGGGACCTCCCGCCCCAGCATTTT. The genes are TRBV7-9 and TRBJ1-5; 7 bases are shared with TRBD1. This CDR3 has 13 residues. Trimming cost V 5 bases and J 9 bases; bases outside gene matches: 7. CDR1 is SEHNR and CDR2 is FQNEAQ in the germline V gene (reference sequence).

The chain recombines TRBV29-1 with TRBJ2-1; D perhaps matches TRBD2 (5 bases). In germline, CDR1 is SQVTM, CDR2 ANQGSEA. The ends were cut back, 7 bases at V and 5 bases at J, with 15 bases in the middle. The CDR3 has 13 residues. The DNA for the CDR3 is TGCAGCGCCCGTGGACTTACCGACAATGAGCAGTTCTTC. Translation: CSARGLTDNEQFF.

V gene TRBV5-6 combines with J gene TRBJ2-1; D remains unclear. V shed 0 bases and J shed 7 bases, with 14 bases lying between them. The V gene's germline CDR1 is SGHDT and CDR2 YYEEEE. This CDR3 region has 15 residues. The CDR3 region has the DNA TGTGCCAGCAGCTTGGGGGCTAGGTCCCTTAATGAGCAGTTCTTC. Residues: CASSLGARSLNEQFF.

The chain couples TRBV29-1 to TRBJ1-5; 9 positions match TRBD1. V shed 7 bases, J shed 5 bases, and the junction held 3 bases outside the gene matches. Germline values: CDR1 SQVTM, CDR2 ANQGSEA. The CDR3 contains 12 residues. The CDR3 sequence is CSAGQGHQPQHF. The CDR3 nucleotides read TGCAGCGCGGGACAGGGCCATCAGCCCCAGCATTTT.